The 28 T cell receptor beta chains below come from one sample, sequenced in a study of cytomegalovirus exposure and HLA in healthy donors. 60 Vbeta and 13 Jbeta primers were used in PCR. Profiled with immunoSEQ multiplex PCR; TCRdb holds only in-frame clones, not every one. In the table there are around 180,000 clones, 80% to 85% of which are singletons. Sequencing used PBMCs. Receptors originate from a woman aged 40 to 55 in good health and CMV-seronegative.

This clone has more than one count but fewer than ten. The V and J genes are TRBV7-2 and TRBJ1-1; 7 bases align to TRBD1. Germline V CDR1 and CDR2: SGHTA, FQGNSA. This CDR3 contains 14 residues. The ends lost 3 bases at V and 2 bases at J; junction bases unmatched: 3. The CDR3 DNA is TGTGCCAGCAGCTTCGACAGGGAAAACACTGAAGCTTTCTTT. Translating it yields CASSFDRENTEAFF.

V usage is TRBV7-2 and J usage is TRBJ2-7, with 8 bases identical to TRBD1. Trimming cost V 5 bases and J 2 bases; bases outside gene matches: 2. The CDR3 runs 13 residues. The germline gives CDR1 SGHTA, CDR2 FQGNSA. The chain's CDR3 is CASSQTGAYEQYF. CDR3 DNA sequence: TGTGCCAGCAGCCAGACAGGGGCCTACGAGCAGTACTTC.

The CDR3 region is CASSRAQGQNTEAFF. In nucleotides, the CDR3 is TGTGCCAGCAGTAGAGCCCAGGGGCAGAACACTGAAGCTTTCTTT. V is TRBV11-3 and J is TRBJ1-1; a possible D gene is TRBD1 (6 bases). V gave up 6 bases and J gave up 1 base, with 15 bases separating them. The germline V gene has CDR1 SGHNT and CDR2 YENEEA. CDR3 length equals 15 residues.

This clone was counted a single time. The J gene is TRBJ2-5, the V gene TRBV15; 10 nucleotides match TRBD1. Losses at the gene ends were 0 bases for V and 12 bases for J; bases not matched to a gene: 13. Germline loops: CDR1 LNHNV, CDR2 YYDKDF (reference sequence). The CDR3 extends over 16 amino acids. As DNA, the CDR3 is TGTGCCACCAGCAGAGATTATCTCCGGGACAGGGGTTCGGAGTACTTC. This sequence encodes CATSRDYLRDRGSEYF.

The chain combines TRBV5-6 with TRBJ2-1; 12 nucleotides match TRBD2. The CDR3 runs to 14 residues. Germline V gene data show CDR1 as SGHDT and CDR2 as YYEEEE. V trimming: 9 bases; J trimming: 6 bases; junction bases outside the gene matches: 7. The CDR3 is CATTGLAGINEQFF. DNA for the CDR3: TGTGCCACTACCGGACTAGCGGGAATCAATGAGCAGTTCTTC.

The V call is TRBV7-2, the J call TRBJ2-7; 12 nucleotides align to TRBD2. Unmatched junction bases numbered 8, after V lost 6 bases and J lost 5 bases. The CDR3 sequence is 15 residues long. Germline V gene lookup returns CDR1 SGHTA and CDR2 FQGNSA. CDR3 region: CASSRRLAGDHEQYF. The CDR3 nucleotides are TGTGCCAGCAGTCGCCGACTAGCGGGAGATCACGAGCAGTACTTC. Full variable domain (outside the CDR3, taken from reference TRBV7-2 and TRBJ2-7): GAGVSQSPSNKVTEKGKDVELRCDPISGHTALYWYRQSLGQGLEFLIYFQGNSAPDKSGLPSDRFSAERTGGSVSTLTIQRTQQEDSAVYLCASSRRLAGDHEQYFGPGTRLTVT.

The V gene is TRBV10-3, the J gene TRBJ1-5; D is perhaps TRBD1 (5 bases). The V gene's germline CDR1 is ENHRY and CDR2 SYGVKD. This CDR3 contains 14 residues. Trimming stripped 6 bases from V and 7 bases from J, with 16 bases between. CDR3 DNA sequence: TGTGCCATCAGCGCGAACAGCTGGGGCCAGCCCCAGCATTTT. Translation gives CAISANSWGQPQHF.

The chain links TRBV21-1 to TRBJ1-4; the D call in the table, TRBD1, was not verified against the DNA. TRBV21-1 constitutes a pseudogene. The CDR3 is 16 amino acids. The CDR3: CASSKALQGPLEKLFF. For the CDR3, the DNA is TGTGCCAGCAGCAAAGCGCTGCAGGGCCCTCTGGAAAAACTGTTTTTT.

The gene calls are TRBV2 and TRBJ2-2; TRBD1 matches at 8 bases. CDR3 length: 14 residues. The J segment lost 3 bases and the V segment lost 8 bases, leaving 5 bases of the junction unmatched. The germline V gene encodes CDR1 SNHLY and CDR2 FYNNEI. In DNA form, the CDR3 reads TGTGCCAGCCTGGGACAGGTGTACACCGGGGAGCTGTTTTTT. This encodes CASLGQVYTGELFF.

The CDR3 here is CASRTASSYEQYF. The CDR3 bases are TGTGCCAGCAGGACAGCGAGCTCCTACGAGCAGTACTTC. The chain uses TRBV6-1 and TRBJ2-7; a weak D match, TRBD1 (5 bases). The CDR3 has 13 amino acids. Germline-derived CDR1 and CDR2 are MNHNS and SASEGT. The V end was cut by 6 bases, the J end by 0 bases, with 9 bases between.

The CDR3 here is CSASGDSYSNQPQHF. CDR3 DNA sequence: TGCAGCGCCTCGGGGGACAGCTATAGCAATCAGCCCCAGCATTTT. The rearrangement joins TRBV29-1 to TRBJ1-5, with TRBD1 matching over 7 bases. V lost 7 bases, J lost 0 bases, and 9 bases stayed unmatched. The germline CDR1 and CDR2 sequences are SQVTM and ANQGSEA. CDR3 size: 15 residues.

The CDR3 bases are TGTGCCAGCAGCCAGGTACCCGGGACTCTATATTTT. Amino acids: CASSQVPGTLYF. J is TRBJ1-3 and V is TRBV7-2; a possible D gene is TRBD1 (5 bases). Germline lookup yields CDR1 SGHTA and CDR2 FQGNSA. V was clipped by 5 bases and J by 14 bases, with 16 bases between them. The CDR3 runs to 12 residues.

The rearrangement links TRBV7-9 to TRBJ2-7, with TRBD2 matching 9 bases. Germline lookup yields CDR1 SEHNR and CDR2 FQNEAQ (reference sequence). The CDR3 spans 15 residues. CDR3 region: CSSSLGREGFYEQYV. CDR3 nucleotide sequence: TGTTCCAGCAGCTTAGGGCGGGAGGGTTTCTACGAGCAGTACGTC.

The V call is TRBV6-1, the J call TRBJ1-2; 7 positions agree with TRBD1. J was trimmed by 8 bases and V by 6 bases; bases with no gene match: 12. This CDR3 is built from 14 residues. Per the germline V gene, CDR1 is MNHNS and CDR2 is SASEGT. The CDR3 sequence: CASRARQGQGGYTF. CDR3 coding DNA: TGTGCCAGCAGAGCTCGACAGGGCCAGGGGGGCTACACCTTC.

The genes are TRBV19 and TRBJ1-2; 12 bases are shared with TRBD1. The CDR3 is 15 amino acids. J gave up 7 bases and V 9 bases, and 12 bases lay outside the gene matches. CDR1 and CDR2 from the germline V gene are LNHDA and SQIVND (reference sequence). The CDR3 loop is CASKGRDRGQGGYTF. CDR3 bases: TGTGCCAGCAAAGGACGGGACAGGGGGCAAGGTGGCTACACCTTC.

J is TRBJ1-3 and V is TRBV7-2, with D tentatively TRBD1 (6 bases). The V gene's germline CDR1 is SGHTA and CDR2 FQGNSA. Trimming took off 5 bases at V and 3 bases at J, with 20 bases between the two ends. The CDR3 length is 17 residues. The CDR3 region is CASSVDRLSGVGNTIYF. CDR3 coding DNA: TGTGCCAGCAGCGTAGACAGGTTGTCAGGGGTTGGAAACACCATATATTTT.

The rearrangement uses TRBV19 and TRBJ1-5, with D tentatively TRBD1 (6 bases). V dropped 11 bases and J dropped 3 bases, with 23 bases sitting between them. CDR1 is LNHDA and CDR2 is SQIVND in the germline V gene (reference sequence). The CDR3 runs 16 residues. CDR3 nucleotide sequence: TGTGCCGGAGGGGGGGCAGGCCGAGCATACAATCAGCCCCAGCATTTT. Translated: CAGGGAGRAYNQPQHF. Using reference TRBV19 and TRBJ1-5 for the parts outside the CDR3, the full variable domain is DGGITQSPKYLFRKEGQNVTLSCEQNLNHDAMYWYRQDPGQGLRLIYYSQIVNDFQKGDIAEGYSVSREKKESFPLTVTSAQKNPTAFYLCAGGGAGRAYNQPQHFGDGTRLSIL.

The chain recombines TRBV9 with TRBJ1-4, with 9 positions matching TRBD1. This CDR3 has 15 amino acids. Unmatched junction bases numbered 7, after V lost 4 bases and J lost 6 bases. The V gene's germline CDR1 is SGDLS and CDR2 YYNGEE. CDR3 in amino acids: CASSPSGQGYEKLFF. Here the CDR3 DNA reads TGTGCCAGCAGCCCTAGCGGACAGGGGTATGAAAAACTGTTTTTT.

This clone came up once. V and J are TRBV30 and TRBJ1-2; D may be TRBD1 (5 bases). CDR3 length: 11 amino acids. CDR1 is GTSNPN and CDR2 is SVGIG in the germline V gene (reference sequence). V dropped 4 bases and J dropped 13 bases, with 16 bases sitting between them. DNA of the CDR3: TGTGCCTGGACCCGGGGGAGGGGTCCCACCTTC. It translates to CAWTRGRGPTF. The full variable domain, completed using reference TRBV30 and TRBJ1-2, is SQTIHQWPATLVQPVGSPLSLECTVEGTSNPNLYWYRQAAGRGLQLLFYSVGIGQISSEVPQNLSASRPQDRQFILSSKKLLLSDSGFYLCAWTRGRGPTFGSGTRLTVV.

The rearrangement uses TRBV30 and TRBJ2-5; D gene ambiguous. The CDR3 consists of 13 residues. The V gene's germline CDR1 is GTSNPN and CDR2 SVGIG (reference sequence). V was pared by 3 bases and J by 1 base, with 9 bases between. DNA for the CDR3: TGTGCCTGGAGGCGAGCATCCCAAGAGACCCAGTACTTC. It encodes CAWRRASQETQYF.

The chain has TRBV30 and TRBJ2-7; 10 bases are shared with TRBD2. The germline V gene encodes CDR1 GTSNPN and CDR2 SVGIG (reference sequence). The V and J ends lost 0 bases and 9 bases, in that order; junction bases with no gene match: 8. This CDR3 is 14 amino acids long. The CDR3 loop reads CAWSVGLAGEGQYF. DNA for the CDR3: TGTGCCTGGAGTGTAGGGCTAGCGGGAGAGGGGCAGTACTTC.

The rearrangement joins TRBV10-2 to TRBJ1-2; perhaps TRBD1 as D (6 bases). From germline, CDR1 is WSHSY and CDR2 SAAADI. Between the trimmed V and J ends, which lost 9 bases and 3 bases, there was a span of 14 bases. The CDR3 runs to 13 residues. In DNA, the CDR3 is TGCGCCAGTATGAAACAGGGTGACTATGGCTACACCTTC. This translates into CASMKQGDYGYTF.

The rearrangement links TRBV29-1 to TRBJ1-1, with 7 bases lining up with TRBD1. The junction had 9 bases not matched to a gene; V was cut back by 0 bases and J by 5 bases. Germline V gene sequence: CDR1 SQVTM, CDR2 ANQGSEA. The CDR3 consists of 15 residues. The CDR3 sequence is CSVEDRSGGVTEAFF. CDR3 sequence (DNA): TGCAGCGTTGAAGATCGCTCAGGGGGAGTTACTGAAGCTTTCTTT.

To note about this clone: Other DNA sequences in this sample translate to the same CDR3. This chain joins TRBV19 and TRBJ1-1; no reliable D call. CDR3 size: 12 residues. V was clipped by 4 bases and J by 5 bases, with 8 bases between them. Germline CDR1 reads LNHDA; CDR2 reads SQIVND (reference sequence). The CDR3 sequence is CASSNRGTEAFF. DNA for the CDR3: TGTGCCAGTAGTAACCGCGGGACTGAAGCTTTCTTT.

The chain employs TRBV30 and TRBJ2-5; D ambiguous. The CDR3 consists of 12 residues. V lost 6 bases, J lost 5 bases, and 13 bases lay in between. Germline CDR1 reads GTSNPN; CDR2 reads SVGIG (reference sequence). In DNA form, the CDR3 reads TGTGCCTGCCGCTGGAGCTCGGAGACCCAGTACTTC. It encodes CACRWSSETQYF.

V and J are TRBV30 and TRBJ1-5; 7 bases fit TRBD1. CDR1 and CDR2 from the germline V gene are GTSNPN and SVGIG (reference sequence). Trimming took 6 bases from V and 0 from J; bases not matched to a gene: 5. The CDR3 totals 14 residues. CDR3 DNA sequence: TGTGCCTGTCTTGGACAGGCTAGCAATCAGCCCCAGCATTTT. This sequence encodes CACLGQASNQPQHF.

V is TRBV5-1 and J is TRBJ1-1, with 7 bases matching TRBD1. The CDR3 loop spans 16 amino acids. CDR1 is SGHRS, CDR2 YFSETQ, per germline. V was pared by 7 bases and J by 7 bases, with 19 bases of the junction left unmatched. The CDR3 reads CASELGAGGSQSEAFF. CDR3 nucleotides: TGCGCCAGCGAATTAGGGGCAGGGGGTAGTCAGAGTGAAGCTTTCTTT.

The gene calls are TRBV4-1 and TRBJ1-5; 7 nucleotides align to TRBD1. The CDR3 has 16 amino acids. The J segment lost 1 base and the V segment lost 2 bases, leaving 5 bases of the junction unmatched. Germline V CDR1 and CDR2: MGHRA, YSYEKL. CDR3 DNA: TGCGCCAGCAGCCAATTACAGGGGTACAGCAATCAGCCCCAGCATTTT. This sequence encodes CASSQLQGYSNQPQHF.